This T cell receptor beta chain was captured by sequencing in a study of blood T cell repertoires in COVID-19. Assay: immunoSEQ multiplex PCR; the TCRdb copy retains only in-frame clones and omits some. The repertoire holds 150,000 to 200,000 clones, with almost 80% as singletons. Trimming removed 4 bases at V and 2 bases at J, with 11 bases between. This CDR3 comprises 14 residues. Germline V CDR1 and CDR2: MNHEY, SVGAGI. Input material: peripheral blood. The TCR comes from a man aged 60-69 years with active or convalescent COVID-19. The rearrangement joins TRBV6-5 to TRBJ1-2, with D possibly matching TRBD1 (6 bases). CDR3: CASSFYQGNYGYTF. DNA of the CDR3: TGTGCCAGCAGTTTTTACCAGGGGAACTATGGCTACACCTTC.